The text below deals with one TCR beta chain. Per the original data handling: Amplifying reference gene primers gave estimates of nucleated cell counts. The protocol was immunoSEQ multiplex PCR, while the TCRdb copy is restricted to in-frame clones and leaves out a portion. For V, J and clone size, that table is used; D and trimming come from the DNA. The table includes about 190,000 clones, 85% to 90% detected once. CDR3 length: 15 residues. Germline V CDR1 and CDR2: SGHTA, FQGTGA. J was trimmed by 7 bases and V by 2 bases; bases with no gene match: 3. The data are from a study of blood T cell repertoires in COVID-19. Looking at the study overall: The samples span acute and convalescent COVID-19 from the United States, Italy and Spain. From T cells, B-cell-depleted T cells, or PBMCs came the material, which was cDNA or gDNA.

The chain recombines TRBV7-3 with TRBJ2-1; TRBD2 aligns across 12 bases. The receptor comes from a man aged 45-65 years with acute or convalescent COVID-19. Sequenced material: peripheral blood. This chain's CDR3 is CASSLRLAGVNEQFF. CDR3 sequence (DNA): TGTGCCAGCAGCTTACGACTAGCGGGAGTGAATGAGCAGTTCTTC. The whole variable domain, remainder taken from reference TRBV7-3 and TRBJ2-1, is GAGVSQTPSNKVTEKGKYVELRCDPISGHTALYWYRQSLGQGPEFLIYFQGTGAADDSGLPNDRFFAVRPEGSVSTLKIQRTERGDSAVYLCASSLRLAGVNEQFFGPGTRLTVL.